Listed below are T cell receptor beta chains from one sample, sequenced in a study of blood T cells in healthy people across ages. One entry per CDR3 protein results from TCRdb running MiXCR on the 5' RACE reads. The repertoire holds about 800,000 distinct CDR3 sequences, with 20% to 25% as singletons. These data also featured in a second study, about T cells of mothers and their children.

The sample taken for sequencing was blood. The source is a boy aged 10-17 years in good health. Both conserved end residues are part of each CDR3. Each record gives: clone size, J gene, V gene, D gene, CDR3 DNA, CDR3 protein. The D gene is left open where the match is weak. Some rows have no size entry. The others give once, few or many, or a class for an expanded clone.

abundance: NA; j_gene: TRBJ2-5; v_gene: TRBV5-1; d_gene: TRBD1; CDR3nt: TGCGCCAGCAGCCCGACAGGGGAGCAAGAGACCCAGTACTTC; CDR3aa: CASSPTGEQETQYF
abundance: few; j_gene: TRBJ2-1; v_gene: TRBV7-3; d_gene: NA; CDR3nt: TGTGCCAGCAGCTCCCGGCCGGGGGGCCCCAATGAGCAGTTCTTC; CDR3aa: CASSSRPGGPNEQFF
abundance: few; j_gene: TRBJ1-2; v_gene: TRBV5-1; d_gene: TRBD1; CDR3nt: TGCGCCAGCAGCTTAACAGGACAGGGGGCCGACGGCTACACCTTC; CDR3aa: CASSLTGQGADGYTF
abundance: NA; j_gene: TRBJ2-1; v_gene: TRBV7-2; d_gene: TRBD2; CDR3nt: TGTGCCAGCAGCGAGGGACTAGCGGGTCGAAATGAGCAGTTCTTC; CDR3aa: CASSEGLAGRNEQFF
abundance: NA; j_gene: TRBJ1-5; v_gene: TRBV27; d_gene: NA; CDR3nt: TGTGCCAGCAGTTTATTCGGCACCAATCAGCCCCAGCATTTT; CDR3aa: CASSLFGTNQPQHF
abundance: NA; j_gene: TRBJ2-5; v_gene: TRBV20-1; d_gene: TRBD1; CDR3nt: TGCAGTGCTAGAAACACAGGGGCCTACGAGCAGTGCTTC; CDR3aa: CSARNTGAYEQCF
abundance: few; j_gene: TRBJ2-5; v_gene: TRBV29-1; d_gene: NA; CDR3nt: TGCAGCGTTGTGGACGGACCCCAAGAGACCCAGTACTTC; CDR3aa: CSVVDGPQETQYF
abundance: few; j_gene: TRBJ1-4; v_gene: TRBV5-1; d_gene: NA; CDR3nt: TGCGCCAGCAGCCACCAGTGGGGACTTCCTAATGAAAAACTGTTTTTT; CDR3aa: CASSHQWGLPNEKLFF
abundance: NA; j_gene: TRBJ1-1; v_gene: TRBV10-3; d_gene: NA; CDR3nt: TGTGCCATCAGTACCGGGAGGAACACTGAAGCTTTCTTT; CDR3aa: CAISTGRNTEAFF
abundance: NA; j_gene: TRBJ2-3; v_gene: TRBV20-1; d_gene: NA; CDR3nt: TGCAGTGGGCATTATAGCACAGATACGCAGTATTTT; CDR3aa: CSGHYSTDTQYF
abundance: many; j_gene: TRBJ2-1; v_gene: TRBV6-1; d_gene: NA; CDR3nt: TGTGCCAGCAGTGAAGGGATGGAGAACAATGAGCAGTTCTTC; CDR3aa: CASSEGMENNEQFF
abundance: once; j_gene: TRBJ1-5; v_gene: TRBV28; d_gene: NA; CDR3nt: TGTGCCAGCACCGAAGAGGGTTTTCAGCCCCAGCATTTT; CDR3aa: CASTEEGFQPQHF
abundance: NA; j_gene: TRBJ1-1; v_gene: TRBV10-3; d_gene: NA; CDR3nt: TGTGCCATCAGTGGAACAGGGACGTTCACTGAAGCTTTCTTT; CDR3aa: CAISGTGTFTEAFF
abundance: NA; j_gene: TRBJ2-1; v_gene: TRBV5-6; d_gene: TRBD2; CDR3nt: TGTGCCAGCAGCACGATTAGCGGGAGTTCTTACAATGAGCAGTTCTTC; CDR3aa: CASSTISGSSYNEQFF
abundance: NA; j_gene: TRBJ2-7; v_gene: TRBV4-1; d_gene: TRBD2; CDR3nt: TGCGCCAGCAGCCAAGATATGACTAGCGGCTCCTACGAGCAGTACTTC; CDR3aa: CASSQDMTSGSYEQYF
abundance: NA; j_gene: TRBJ2-7; v_gene: TRBV6-5; d_gene: TRBD1; CDR3nt: TGTGCCAGCAGTTACTCTTCGGGACAGTTCTACGAGCAGTACTTC; CDR3aa: CASSYSSGQFYEQYF
abundance: NA; j_gene: TRBJ2-2; v_gene: TRBV7-9; d_gene: NA; CDR3nt: TGTGCCAGTCAAGGACGTGTGATCGGGGAGCTGTTTTTT; CDR3aa: CASQGRVIGELFF
abundance: few; j_gene: TRBJ2-3; v_gene: TRBV4-3; d_gene: TRBD2; CDR3nt: TGCGCCAGCAGCCAAGCGTGGCTAGCGGGGGGCGACGCAGATACGCAGTATTTT; CDR3aa: CASSQAWLAGGDADTQYF
abundance: few; j_gene: TRBJ2-7; v_gene: TRBV20-1; d_gene: TRBD1; CDR3nt: TGCAGTGCTAGCCCCGGGGACAGGGGATACGAGCAGTACTTC; CDR3aa: CSASPGDRGYEQYF
abundance: NA; j_gene: TRBJ2-1; v_gene: TRBV28; d_gene: NA; CDR3nt: TGTGCCAGCAGTGGCGCATGGGAGCAGTTCTTC; CDR3aa: CASSGAWEQFF
abundance: few; j_gene: TRBJ1-3; v_gene: TRBV9; d_gene: NA; CDR3nt: TGTGCCAGCACCCTCGGTGGGGGAAACACCATATATTTT; CDR3aa: CASTLGGGNTIYF
abundance: NA; j_gene: TRBJ1-5; v_gene: TRBV27; d_gene: NA; CDR3nt: TGTGCCAGCAGCCCAGTTACGGGTTTAGATCAGCCCCAGCATTTT; CDR3aa: CASSPVTGLDQPQHF
abundance: few; j_gene: TRBJ1-2; v_gene: TRBV6-5; d_gene: TRBD1; CDR3nt: TGTGCCAGCAGTTACCGGGACAGGGGAGTTTACGGCTACACCTTC; CDR3aa: CASSYRDRGVYGYTF
abundance: NA; j_gene: TRBJ2-5; v_gene: TRBV20-1; d_gene: NA; CDR3nt: TGCAGTGCTAGAGATTTGGGGTTTACACAGGGACAAGAGACCCAGTACTTC; CDR3aa: CSARDLGFTQGQETQYF
abundance: once; j_gene: TRBJ2-5; v_gene: TRBV20-1; d_gene: TRBD1; CDR3nt: TGCAGTGCTTCCCGGGACAGCCAAGAGATCCAGTACTTC; CDR3aa: CSASRDSQEIQYF
abundance: few; j_gene: TRBJ2-7; v_gene: TRBV28; d_gene: TRBD2; CDR3nt: TGTGCCAGCAGTCTAGCGGGAGGCTTCTACGAGCAGTACTTC; CDR3aa: CASSLAGGFYEQYF
abundance: NA; j_gene: TRBJ1-2; v_gene: TRBV29-1; d_gene: NA; CDR3nt: TGCAGCGTCGACCCCCCGGGCTACACCTTC; CDR3aa: CSVDPPGYTF
abundance: few; j_gene: TRBJ2-3; v_gene: TRBV9; d_gene: TRBD1; CDR3nt: TGTGCCAGCAGCGCCAGACAGGGGGCGGCAGATACGCAGTATTTT; CDR3aa: CASSARQGAADTQYF
abundance: few; j_gene: TRBJ2-7; v_gene: TRBV4-2; d_gene: TRBD1; CDR3nt: TGTGCCAGCGCCCCGGGACAGACCTACGAGCAGTACTTC; CDR3aa: CASAPGQTYEQYF
abundance: NA; j_gene: TRBJ2-7; v_gene: TRBV4-2; d_gene: TRBD2; CDR3nt: TGTGCCAGCAGCCTCGGGGGGGGCGTTAACTACGAGCAGTACTTC; CDR3aa: CASSLGGGVNYEQYF
abundance: few; j_gene: TRBJ1-2; v_gene: TRBV4-3; d_gene: NA; CDR3nt: TGCGCCAGCAGCCAAGATGAGAGGGCTTCCCTCTATGGCTACACCTTC; CDR3aa: CASSQDERASLYGYTF
abundance: NA; j_gene: TRBJ1-3; v_gene: TRBV7-2; d_gene: NA; CDR3nt: TGTGCCAGCAGCTTTGGCGGCAGCGCGGGAAACACCATATATTTT; CDR3aa: CASSFGGSAGNTIYF
abundance: few; j_gene: TRBJ1-4; v_gene: TRBV20-1; d_gene: NA; CDR3nt: TGCAGTGCTAGAGATCAATTCTGGGGGACTTCTAATGAAAAACTGTTTTTT; CDR3aa: CSARDQFWGTSNEKLFF
abundance: few; j_gene: TRBJ2-2; v_gene: TRBV7-2; d_gene: NA; CDR3nt: TGTGCCAGCAGCTTAAGCGGACAGAACACCGGGGAGCTGTTTTTT; CDR3aa: CASSLSGQNTGELFF
abundance: many; j_gene: TRBJ1-2; v_gene: TRBV5-1; d_gene: NA; CDR3nt: TGCGCCAGCAGCCTCGGAGGGTGGGAGAATGGCTACACCTTC; CDR3aa: CASSLGGWENGYTF
abundance: few; j_gene: TRBJ1-4; v_gene: TRBV20-1; d_gene: TRBD1; CDR3nt: TGCAGTGCGAAGGGACAGGGGTACGAAAAACTGTTTTTT; CDR3aa: CSAKGQGYEKLFF
abundance: NA; j_gene: TRBJ2-3; v_gene: TRBV3-1; d_gene: NA; CDR3nt: TGTGCCAGCAGCCAACAGGGGTTAAGAACAGATACGCAGTATTTT; CDR3aa: CASSQQGLRTDTQYF
abundance: NA; j_gene: TRBJ2-3; v_gene: TRBV9; d_gene: TRBD2; CDR3nt: TGTGCTAGCAGCGGACGACAGCTAGCGGTAGAGAGCACAGATACGCAGTATTTT; CDR3aa: CASSGRQLAVESTDTQYF
abundance: NA; j_gene: TRBJ1-3; v_gene: TRBV4-1; d_gene: NA; CDR3nt: TGCGCCAGCAGCCAAGGCCACTCTGGAAACACCATATATTTT; CDR3aa: CASSQGHSGNTIYF
abundance: NA; j_gene: TRBJ1-3; v_gene: TRBV18; d_gene: NA; CDR3nt: TGTGCCAGCTCACCAGGGATCGGCCAAACTGCTGGAAACACCATATATTTT; CDR3aa: CASSPGIGQTAGNTIYF
abundance: NA; j_gene: TRBJ2-5; v_gene: TRBV4-1; d_gene: NA; CDR3nt: TGCGCCAGCAGCCAAGTGGGGGGGCCGGCACAAGAGACCCAGTACTTC; CDR3aa: CASSQVGGPAQETQYF
abundance: few; j_gene: TRBJ2-5; v_gene: TRBV7-8; d_gene: TRBD1; CDR3nt: TGTGCCAGCAACCGGGACAGGGGCCAAGAGACCCAGTACTTC; CDR3aa: CASNRDRGQETQYF
abundance: few; j_gene: TRBJ2-1; v_gene: TRBV27; d_gene: NA; CDR3nt: TGTGCCAGCAGTTCGGGTATAAAGGATCGTCGGAATGAGCAGTTCTTC; CDR3aa: CASSSGIKDRRNEQFF
abundance: NA; j_gene: TRBJ2-7; v_gene: TRBV4-3; d_gene: NA; CDR3nt: TGCGCCAGCAGCCAGTCCAGAGACGCCTACGAGCAGTACTTC; CDR3aa: CASSQSRDAYEQYF
abundance: NA; j_gene: TRBJ2-1; v_gene: TRBV12-3/TRBV12-4; d_gene: TRBD1; CDR3nt: TGTGCCAGCAGTCCGCAGGGGGCCAACAATGAGCAGTTCTTC; CDR3aa: CASSPQGANNEQFF